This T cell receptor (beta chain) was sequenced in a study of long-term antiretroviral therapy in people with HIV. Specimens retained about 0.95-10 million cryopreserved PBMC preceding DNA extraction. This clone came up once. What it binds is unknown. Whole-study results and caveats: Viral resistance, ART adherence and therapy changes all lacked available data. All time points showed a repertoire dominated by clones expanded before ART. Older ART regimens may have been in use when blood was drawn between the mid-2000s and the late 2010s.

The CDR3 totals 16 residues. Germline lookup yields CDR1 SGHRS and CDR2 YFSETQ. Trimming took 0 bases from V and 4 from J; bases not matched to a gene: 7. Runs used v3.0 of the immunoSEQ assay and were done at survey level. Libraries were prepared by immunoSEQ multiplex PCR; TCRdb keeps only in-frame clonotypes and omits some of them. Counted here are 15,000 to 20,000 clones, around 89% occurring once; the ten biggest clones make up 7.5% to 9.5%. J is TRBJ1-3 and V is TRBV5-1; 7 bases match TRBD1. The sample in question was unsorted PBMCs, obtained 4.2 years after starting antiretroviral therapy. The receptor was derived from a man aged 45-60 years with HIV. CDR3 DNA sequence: TGCGCCAGCAGCTTGGCTCTCGTGGGACAGGGAAACACCATATATTTT. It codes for CASSLALVGQGNTIYF.